These 5 T cell receptor beta chains were all obtained from the same sample, sequenced in a study of breast tumors, draining lymph nodes, adjacent tissues. MiXCR, run by TCRdb on the multiplex PCR reads, gives a single entry per CDR3 protein. The data contain about 180,000 distinct CDR3 sequences, around a third of them singletons. Samples came from axillary lymph nodes draining the breast cancer. Sequencing was performed on axillary lymph node tissue. The receptors derive from a female donor with breast cancer. Some clones in this sample may be carry-over from other donors' samples.

This clonotype has at least ten counts. The J gene is TRBJ2-5, the V gene TRBV7-8; D is uncertain. The germline V and J ends were trimmed by 1 base and 3 bases, with 6 bases remaining between them. The V gene's germline CDR1 is SGHVS and CDR2 FQNEAQ. This CDR3 region has 13 residues. The CDR3 sequence is CASSLGAEETQYF. CDR3 in DNA: TGTGCCAGCAGCTTAGGGGCGGAAGAGACCCAGTACTTC. The full variable domain, rest sourced from reference TRBV7-8 and TRBJ2-5, is GAGVSQSPRYKVAKRGQDVALRCDPISGHVSLFWYQQALGQGPEFLTYFQNEAQLDKSGLPSDRFFAERPEGSVSTLKIQRTQQEDSAVYLCASSLGAEETQYFGPGTRLLVL.

V and J are TRBV5-6 and TRBJ1-4, with 9 bases fitting TRBD1. V dropped 4 bases and J dropped 4; count of bases not matched to a gene: 8. The CDR3 length is 16 residues. Looked up from germline, CDR1 is SGHDT and CDR2 is YYEEEE. The CDR3 region is CASSPQGARGNEKLFF. The CDR3 coding sequence is TGTGCCAGCAGCCCACAGGGGGCGCGGGGTAATGAAAAACTGTTTTTT.

The chain carries TRBV12-3 or TRBV12-4 and TRBJ2-3, with TRBD1 matching 8 bases. The CDR3 spans 13 residues. Trimming at V came to 8 bases and at J to 8 bases, leaving 9 bases not matched to a gene. CDR3 bases: TGTGCCAGCTCTGCGACAGGGGCCACTACGCAGTATTTT. Translation gives CASSATGATTQYF.

This clonotype was seen repeatedly, ten times or more. V gene TRBV4-2 combines with J gene TRBJ1-3; D unresolved. Germline V gene data show CDR1 as LGHNA and CDR2 as YNFKEQ. The CDR3 is made up of 14 amino acids. Trimming left V 1 base short and J 2 bases short, with 6 bases between. The CDR3 DNA reads as TGTGCCAGCAGCCAAGTCGGAACTGGAAACACCATATATTTT. This sequence encodes CASSQVGTGNTIYF.

In its sample, this clonotype was seen many times. The chain recombines TRBV7-9 with TRBJ2-5; maybe TRBD2 (6 bases). The germline V gene has CDR1 SEHNR and CDR2 FQNEAQ (reference sequence). The CDR3 loop spans 16 amino acids. V was pared by 5 bases and J by 4 bases, with 20 bases between. The CDR3 DNA reads TGTGCCAGCAGCGGGGGGTTACAGACCCTTCTAGAGACCCAGTACTTC. Translation: CASSGGLQTLLETQYF. Full variable domain (outside the CDR3, taken from reference TRBV7-9 and TRBJ2-5): DTGVSQNPRHKITKRGQNVTFRCDPISEHNRLYWYRQTLGQGPEFLTYFQNEAQLEKSRLLSDRFSAERPKGSFSTLEIQRTEQGDSAMYLCASSGGLQTLLETQYFGPGTRLLVL.